One sample yielded the 28 T cell receptor beta chains listed below, sequenced in a study of cytomegalovirus exposure and HLA in healthy donors. Use of 60 Vbeta and 13 Jbeta primers characterized the PCR. Only in-frame clones appear in the TCRdb table, and some are missing; sequencing was by immunoSEQ multiplex PCR. The sample has 240,000 or so clones, roughly 87% seen once. The sequencing sample was made of PBMCs. Receptor source: a woman aged 40 to 55 in good health and CMV-seropositive.

V and J are TRBV7-2 and TRBJ1-4; 7 nucleotides align to TRBD1. This CDR3 is 16 amino acids long. Unmatched junction bases numbered 11, after V lost 8 bases and J lost 2 bases. Germline V CDR1 and CDR2: SGHTA, FQGNSA. As DNA, the CDR3 is TGTGCCAGCTCAAGAGGACAAGGGGGCACTAATGAAAAACTGTTTTTT. Protein sequence: CASSRGQGGTNEKLFF.

The J gene is TRBJ2-5, the V gene TRBV5-1; the match to TRBD1 covers 7 bases. The V and J ends lost 3 bases and 5 bases, in that order; junction bases with no gene match: 10. The length of the CDR3 is 15 residues. CDR1 and CDR2 (germline): SGHRS, YFSETQ. DNA of the CDR3: TGCGCCAGCAGCTGGCAAACAGGGGTGGTGGAGACCCAGTACTTC. It is translated as CASSWQTGVVETQYF. The whole variable domain, filled in from reference TRBV5-1 and TRBJ2-5, reads KAGVTQTPRYLIKTRGQQVTLSCSPISGHRSVSWYQQTPGQGLQFLFEYFSETQRNKGNFPGRFSGRQFSNSRSEMNVSTLELGDSALYLCASSWQTGVVETQYFGPGTRLLVL.

The V and J genes are TRBV7-2 and TRBJ1-3, with unresolved D. V lost 5 bases and J 0 bases, leaving 11 bases between the germline ends. Germline V CDR1 and CDR2: SGHTA, FQGNSA. The CDR3 totals 15 residues. CDR3 region: CASSQEASSGNTIYF. In nucleotides, the CDR3 is TGTGCCAGCAGCCAGGAGGCGAGCTCTGGAAACACCATATATTTT. The full variable domain, its missing parts supplied by reference TRBV7-2 and TRBJ1-3, is GAGVSQSPSNKVTEKGKDVELRCDPISGHTALYWYRQSLGQGLEFLIYFQGNSAPDKSGLPSDRFSAERTGGSVSTLTIQRTQQEDSAVYLCASSQEASSGNTIYFGEGSWLTVV.

About this clone itself: The sample contains more than one DNA sequence encoding this CDR3. The chain uses TRBV10-3 and TRBJ2-7; D is possibly TRBD2 (6 bases). The V end was cut by 4 bases, the J end by 0 bases, with 7 bases between. The CDR3 runs to 13 residues. Germline lookup yields CDR1 ENHRY and CDR2 SYGVKD. This chain's CDR3 is CAISGGDSYEQYF. The CDR3 DNA follows: TGTGCCATCAGTGGGGGGGACTCCTACGAGCAGTACTTC.

This chain uses TRBV5-5 with TRBJ1-4; 7 nucleotides match TRBD1. Germline V lookup: CDR1 SGHKS, CDR2 YYEKEE (reference sequence). The CDR3 is 14 amino acids. The J segment lost 15 bases and the V segment lost 0 bases, leaving 11 bases of the junction unmatched. The CDR3 nucleotides read TGTGCCAGCAGCTTGGCGGAGGGGGCGAGGATAGTGTTTTTT. This encodes CASSLAEGARIVFF.

The chain carries TRBV7-9 and TRBJ2-7, with a tentative D call TRBD1 (6 bases). Trimming left V 5 bases short and J 7 bases short, with 33 bases between. The germline V gene has CDR1 SEHNR and CDR2 FQNEAQ (reference sequence). The CDR3 contains 19 residues. The CDR3 reads CASSRRPQKDSGWSREQYF. CDR3 in DNA: TGTGCCAGCAGCAGGAGACCCCAAAAGGACAGTGGCTGGTCGCGGGAGCAGTACTTC.

The chain employs TRBV11-1 and TRBJ2-2; the D gene is possibly TRBD2 (6 bases). The CDR3 is 15 residues long. The germline gives CDR1 SGHAT, CDR2 FQDESV (reference sequence). The chain's CDR3 is CATMGGLDDTGELFF. CDR3 DNA sequence: TGTGCTACCATGGGGGGACTTGACGACACCGGGGAGCTGTTTTTT. Drawing the rest from reference TRBV11-1 and TRBJ2-2, the complete variable domain is EAEVAQSPRYKITEKSQAVAFWCDPISGHATLYWYRQILGQGPELLVQFQDESVVDDSQLPKDRFSAERLKGVDSTLKIQPAELGDSAMYLCATMGGLDDTGELFFGEGSRLTVL.

The chain uses TRBV10-2 and TRBJ2-7, with 8 bases identical to TRBD2. With V trimmed by 5 bases and J by 2 bases, 8 bases remained unmatched. CDR1 and CDR2 (germline): WSHSY, SAAADI. The CDR3 loop spans 15 amino acids. CDR3 sequence: CASSTTGGTTYEQYF. Written as DNA, the CDR3 is TGCGCCAGCAGTACGACGGGAGGGACCACCTACGAGCAGTACTTC.

The J gene is TRBJ2-3, the V gene TRBV30, with 11 bases lining up with TRBD2. Germline V gene lookup returns CDR1 GTSNPN and CDR2 SVGIG (reference sequence). There are 14 residues in the CDR3. V was pared by 6 bases and J by 2 bases, with 4 bases of the junction left unmatched. The CDR3 nucleotides read TGTGCCTGTGAGACTAGCGGGGCCACAGATACGCAGTATTTT. Translating gives CACETSGATDTQYF.

On this clone: At one of its ends the junction is not consistent with the germline gene, which may arise from a read error. This sample also contains other DNA sequences that code for the same CDR3. The CDR3 DNA reads TGTGCCTACCGAGGGAACCTAAATAATTCCCCCCTCCACTTT. Protein: CAYRGNLNNSPLHF. The chain is built from TRBV10-3 and TRBJ1-6; no definite D call. The germline V gene has CDR1 ENHRY and CDR2 SYGVKD. There are 14 residues in the CDR3.

The chain combines TRBV7-9 with TRBJ2-5; 7 bases map to TRBD1. This CDR3 is built from 11 residues. Per germline, CDR1 SEHNR and CDR2 FQNEAQ (reference sequence). V trimming: 2 bases; J trimming: 11 bases; junction bases outside the gene matches: 2. In nucleotides, the CDR3 is TGTGCCAGCAGCTTAAGGGGACAGCAGTACTTC. It encodes CASSLRGQQYF.

The V call is TRBV12-5, the J call TRBJ2-4; D is possibly TRBD2 (7 bases). CDR1 and CDR2 (germline): LGHNT, FRNRAP. This CDR3 has 20 amino acids. V was clipped by 4 bases and J by 1 base, with 26 bases between them. Here the CDR3 DNA reads TGTGCTAGTGGTTCTGGTACGGGGGGCTATGCACCTTGGGCCAAAAACATTCAGTACTTC. This translates into CASGSGTGGYAPWAKNIQYF.

This chain joins TRBV4-2 and TRBJ1-5, with D hard to call. Between the trimmed V and J ends, which lost 0 bases and 4 bases, there was a span of 7 bases. The CDR3 has 14 amino acids. Germline V gene lookup returns CDR1 LGHNA and CDR2 YNFKEQ. CDR3 region: CASSQDPINQPQHF. The CDR3 DNA reads TGTGCCAGCAGCCAAGACCCTATTAATCAGCCCCAGCATTTT.

The J gene is TRBJ1-3, the V gene TRBV7-2; D is unresolved. From germline, CDR1 is SGHTA and CDR2 FQGNSA. This CDR3 spans 15 amino acids. The V gene lost 5 bases and the J gene lost 1 base, with 12 bases spanning the gap. CDR3 sequence: CASSPTTLSGNTIYF. The CDR3 DNA is TGTGCCAGCAGCCCGACAACCTTATCTGGAAACACCATATATTTT.

The count of this clone is one. V gene TRBV7-2 combines with J gene TRBJ1-2, with 12 bases matching TRBD1. The trim removed 2 bases at V and 4 bases at J, leaving 5 bases unmatched. Germline lookup yields CDR1 SGHTA and CDR2 FQGNSA. This CDR3 spans 16 amino acids. DNA for the CDR3: TGTGCCAGCAGCTTATCGGGACAGGGGGCACTCTATGGCTACACCTTC. Protein product: CASSLSGQGALYGYTF.

The genes are TRBV10-3 and TRBJ2-5; TRBD2 is a possible D gene (6 bases). Germline lookup yields CDR1 ENHRY and CDR2 SYGVKD. Between the trimmed V and J ends, which lost 2 bases and 5 bases, there was a span of 12 bases. This CDR3 is 14 amino acids long. The CDR3 here is CAISEEGGGETQYF. CDR3 DNA sequence: TGTGCCATCAGTGAGGAGGGTGGGGGGGAGACCCAGTACTTC.

V and J are TRBV11-2 and TRBJ1-4, with D perhaps TRBD1 (5 bases). The germline V and J ends were trimmed by 1 base and 0 bases, with 9 bases remaining between them. This CDR3 has 16 amino acids. Germline V gene data show CDR1 as SGHAT and CDR2 as FQNNGV. The CDR3 here is CASSLGTGATNEKLFF. DNA for the CDR3: TGTGCCAGCAGCTTAGGTACGGGGGCAACTAATGAAAAACTGTTTTTT.

This clone was seen a few times. This sequence joins TRBV29-1 and TRBJ2-6; D may be TRBD1 (7 bases). The CDR3 extends over 14 amino acids. V lost 6 bases and J lost 4, with 13 bases in between. The germline V gene has CDR1 SQVTM and CDR2 ANQGSEA. The CDR3 region has the DNA TGCAGCGTCCAGGGGGGCCGAGGGGCCAACGTCCTGACTTTC. This encodes CSVQGGRGANVLTF.

This clone was seen just once. The J gene is TRBJ1-5, the V gene TRBV19; the D gene is possibly TRBD1 (6 bases). Trimming removed 8 bases from V and 0 bases from J, with 14 bases in between. CDR3 size: 15 residues. Germline V CDR1 and CDR2: LNHDA, SQIVND (reference sequence). The CDR3 spells CASDRPGISNQPQHF. Here the CDR3 DNA reads TGTGCCAGTGACAGGCCTGGGATTAGCAATCAGCCCCAGCATTTT.

This chain uses TRBV11-3 with TRBJ2-5, with 7 bases fitting TRBD1. The J call may not be correct, given that the DNA end is closer to TRBJ2-7. From germline, CDR1 is SGHNT and CDR2 YENEEA. The CDR3 contains 15 residues. CDR3 in amino acids: CASSVRDSSTYEQYF. The CDR3 DNA reads TGTGCCAGCAGCGTTAGGGACAGTTCTACCTACGAGCAGTACTTC.

The genes are TRBV2 and TRBJ1-2; D is perhaps TRBD1 (6 bases). Trimming shortened V by 5 bases and J by 0 bases, and 16 bases separated the two germline ends. In germline, CDR1 is SNHLY, CDR2 FYNNEI. The CDR3 has 16 residues. CDR3 nucleotides: TGTGCCAGCAGTCCCAGGGTGGGGACAACTAACTATGGCTACACCTTC. Translation: CASSPRVGTTNYGYTF.

The chain has TRBV7-8 and TRBJ1-1; D remains ambiguous. V was shortened by 2 bases and J by 1 base, with 11 bases between the two germline ends. CDR3 length: 15 residues. Germline CDR1 SGHVS, CDR2 FQNEAQ. CDR3 protein: CASSLPAGWNTEAFF. In DNA, the CDR3 is TGTGCCAGCAGCTTACCAGCAGGCTGGAACACTGAAGCTTTCTTT. The full variable domain, rest sourced from reference TRBV7-8 and TRBJ1-1, is GAGVSQSPRYKVAKRGQDVALRCDPISGHVSLFWYQQALGQGPEFLTYFQNEAQLDKSGLPSDRFFAERPEGSVSTLKIQRTQQEDSAVYLCASSLPAGWNTEAFFGQGTRLTVV.

This clone is a singleton in its sample. The V and J genes are TRBV9 and TRBJ2-3; tentatively, D is TRBD2 (5 bases). CDR1 is SGDLS and CDR2 is YYNGEE in the germline V gene. The germline V and J ends were trimmed by 3 bases and 6 bases, with 8 bases remaining between them. This CDR3 is 12 amino acids long. The DNA for the CDR3 is TGTGCCAGCAGCGCTTCGGGGGATACGCAGTATTTT. Amino acids: CASSASGDTQYF.

V and J are TRBV10-3 and TRBJ2-7; D possibly corresponds to TRBD2 (5 bases). Trimming stripped 6 bases from V and 4 bases from J, with 10 bases between. The germline CDR1 and CDR2 sequences are ENHRY and SYGVKD. CDR3 size: 12 residues. This CDR3 reads CAISGLNYEQYF. The DNA of the CDR3 is TGTGCCATCAGCGGACTTAATTACGAGCAGTACTTC.

V gene TRBV13 combines with J gene TRBJ2-1; 7 bases map to TRBD1. Unmatched junction bases numbered 9, after V lost 4 bases and J lost 6 bases. The germline gives CDR1 PRHDT, CDR2 FYEKMQ (reference sequence). The CDR3 length is 15 residues. The DNA for the CDR3 is TGTGCCAGCAGCTCCCGGGGTCGACAGGGCAATGAGCAGTTCTTC. Its translation is CASSSRGRQGNEQFF.

The rearrangement uses TRBV15 and TRBJ1-5, with 7 bases identical to TRBD1. V lost 1 base and J lost 6; bases outside the gene matches: 6. This CDR3 has 15 amino acids. Germline CDR1 LNHNV, CDR2 YYDKDF (reference sequence). CDR3 in amino acids: CATSRGQGGAQPQHF. For the CDR3, the DNA is TGTGCCACCAGCAGAGGTCAGGGGGGAGCTCAGCCCCAGCATTTT.

V gene TRBV19 combines with J gene TRBJ2-1; 15 bases map to TRBD2. Per germline, CDR1 LNHDA and CDR2 SQIVND (reference sequence). Trimming cost V 9 bases and J 4 bases; bases outside gene matches: 10. This CDR3 spans 17 amino acids. CDR3 in DNA: TGTGCCAGCGATTATGGGACTAGCGGGAGGCAATACAATGAGCAGTTCTTC. The encoded protein is CASDYGTSGRQYNEQFF.

This clone was recorded once. This chain uses TRBV9 with TRBJ1-2; D may be TRBD1 (5 bases). V was cut by 6 bases and J by 8 bases, with 23 bases left in between. In germline, CDR1 is SGDLS, CDR2 YYNGEE. The CDR3 totals 15 residues. CDR3 sequence reads: CASTTRAGSGLGYTF. The CDR3 bases are TGTGCCAGCACCACCCGGGCAGGGTCGGGTTTGGGCTACACCTTC. Full variable domain (missing parts from reference TRBV9 and TRBJ1-2): DSGVTQTPKHLITATGQRVTLRCSPRSGDLSVYWYQQSLDQGLQFLIQYYNGEERAKGNILERFSAQQFPDLHSELNLSSLELGDSALYFCASTTRAGSGLGYTFGSGTRLTVV.